Listed below are T cell receptor beta chains from one sample, sequenced in a study of vaccination and CD4 T cells after COVID-19. Each CDR3 protein gets one entry after TCRdb re-called the PCR reads with MiXCR. The data contain several thousand distinct CDR3 sequences, roughly 78% of them singletons. What these receptors recognize is not known. The sequenced sample was CD4+ T cells from blood, cultured in vitro. Receptors were obtained from a human donor who had recovered from COVID-19. Both conserved end residues are part of each CDR3. The order of the fields is CDR3 protein, J gene, V gene.

CDR3aa: CASSLESTRRDGYTF; j_gene: TRBJ1-2; v_gene: TRBV7-2
CDR3aa: CASSAVNRGYQPQHF; j_gene: TRBJ1-5; v_gene: TRBV6-1
CDR3aa: CASSLVGQANYGYTF; j_gene: TRBJ1-2; v_gene: TRBV5-4
CDR3aa: CASSPQGTGNGYTF; j_gene: TRBJ1-2; v_gene: TRBV18
CDR3aa: CASSPGPPNTIYF; j_gene: TRBJ1-3; v_gene: TRBV28
CDR3aa: CARIRAGGSNGYTF; j_gene: TRBJ1-2; v_gene: TRBV10-1
CDR3aa: CASRRARGREAFF; j_gene: TRBJ1-1; v_gene: TRBV6-2/TRBV6-3
CDR3aa: CASSISAGYGYTF; j_gene: TRBJ1-2; v_gene: TRBV19
CDR3aa: CASSPGWGLLNTEAFF; j_gene: TRBJ1-1; v_gene: TRBV12-3/TRBV12-4
CDR3aa: CASRNLRVGQGFGGYTF; j_gene: TRBJ1-2; v_gene: TRBV6-1
CDR3aa: CASSNIEGQGDYGYTF; j_gene: TRBJ1-2; v_gene: TRBV25-1
CDR3aa: CSATRENIQYF; j_gene: TRBJ2-4; v_gene: TRBV20-1
CDR3aa: CASSRWVQDTQYF; j_gene: TRBJ2-3; v_gene: TRBV5-1
CDR3aa: CASSERGAGAGANVLTF; j_gene: TRBJ2-6; v_gene: TRBV2
CDR3aa: CASSETGTGLYGYTF; j_gene: TRBJ1-2; v_gene: TRBV10-3
CDR3aa: CASSQVGGSDNSPLHF; j_gene: TRBJ1-6; v_gene: TRBV14
CDR3aa: CASSYSGAGYGYTF; j_gene: TRBJ1-2; v_gene: TRBV6-5
CDR3aa: CASSSGLAEKYF; j_gene: TRBJ2-7; v_gene: TRBV28